The T cell receptor beta chain under discussion was sequenced for a study of PD-L1 blockade in urothelial cancer. Indicated time point: peripheral blood 6 weeks after treatment start. Clones were read by immunoSEQ multiplex PCR, and TCRdb kept only the in-frame ones, dropping some. The sample lists 40,000 to 55,000 clones; approximately 83% were seen once. Germline CDR1 is MGHDK and CDR2 is SYGVNS. CDR3 size: 17 residues. V was clipped by 2 bases and J by 2 bases; unmatched bases: 10. The chain carries TRBV25-1 and TRBJ2-5, with 8 bases lining up with TRBD2. The sequences come from PBMCs, collected around atezolizumab (anti-PD-L1) treatment. The origin of this receptor is a man in his fifties or sixties with urothelial cancer. The CDR3: CASSEVRVAGTQETQYF. CDR3 coding DNA: TGTGCCAGCAGTGAAGTGAGAGTAGCGGGGACACAAGAGACCCAGTACTTC.